Below, 17 T cell receptor beta chains from the same sample are listed, as sequenced in a study of beta chain features in type 1 diabetes. The whole isolated RNA underwent reverse transcription, so sequencing captured expressed TCRB transcripts. Profiled with immunoSEQ multiplex PCR; TCRdb holds only in-frame clones, not every one. This table holds fewer than 650,000 clones, about 16% found once. Sequenced material: naive CD4+ T cells from blood. Every receptor here comes from a man aged 18 to 29 in good health.

This clone was seen only a few times. One end of the junction does not line up with germline, which may come from a read error. CDR3 nucleotide sequence: TGTGCCAGCAGCCGGGGGCTAGAACTAACGGAGGATTTT. Encoded protein: CASSRGLELTEDF. This chain joins TRBV6-1 and TRBJ2-3, with D perhaps TRBD1 or TRBD2 (6 bases each). This CDR3 region has 13 residues. The germline gives CDR1 MNHNS, CDR2 SASEGT.

This clone was counted between two and nine times. V is TRBV29-1 and J is TRBJ2-5; the D is unclear. V lost 3 bases and J 6 bases, leaving 11 bases between the germline ends. The CDR3 extends over 12 amino acids. Germline assignment: CDR1 SQVTM and CDR2 ANQGSEA. This CDR3 reads CSVEAQTKTQYF. The CDR3 coding sequence is TGCAGCGTTGAGGCCCAGACGAAGACCCAGTACTTC.

The chain joins TRBV9 to TRBJ2-7, with a possible D match to TRBD1 (5 bases). This CDR3 is built from 13 residues. The V end was cut by 0 bases, the J end by 7 bases, with 11 bases between. Germline V gene lookup returns CDR1 SGDLS and CDR2 YYNGEE. This CDR3 is CASSVEAGREQYF. In DNA, the CDR3 is TGTGCCAGCAGCGTAGAGGCAGGGCGAGAGCAGTACTTC.

The CDR3 sequence is CASSVGLAGPLYEQYF. In DNA form, the CDR3 reads TGTGCCAGCAGCGTAGGGCTAGCGGGGCCCTTATACGAGCAGTACTTC. This chain uses TRBV9 with TRBJ2-7, with 9 bases that match TRBD2. Per germline, CDR1 SGDLS and CDR2 YYNGEE. After removal of 0 bases from V and 4 bases from J, the junction contained 8 bases not matched to a gene. The CDR3 loop spans 16 amino acids.

The chain is built from TRBV4-3 and TRBJ2-5; D might be TRBD1 or TRBD2, each matching 6 bases. V was cut by 1 base and J by 6 bases, with 12 bases left in between. This CDR3 is 14 amino acids long. Germline V gene sequence: CDR1 LGHNA, CDR2 YSLEER. The CDR3 DNA reads TGCGCCAGCAGCCAAGCTGGGGGCGGGAAGACCCAGTACTTC. Amino acid sequence: CASSQAGGGKTQYF.

The sample holds a few counts of this clone. For the CDR3, the DNA is TGTGCCAGCCGTCGGACAGGGGCTGGGGCCAACGTCCTGACTTTC. It specifies CASRRTGAGANVLTF. This chain uses TRBV14 with TRBJ2-6; 9 bases align to TRBD1. The CDR3 extends over 15 amino acids. Germline V gene sequence: CDR1 SGHDN, CDR2 FVKESK. V was pared by 8 bases and J by 2 bases, with 4 bases of the junction left unmatched.

The chain couples TRBV28 to TRBJ2-5, with D uncertain. The CDR3 has 17 amino acids. Trimming cost V 5 bases and J 0 bases, with 19 bases left between them. The germline gives CDR1 MDHEN, CDR2 SYDVKM. The chain's CDR3 is CASSPHGRPRYQETQYF. DNA for the CDR3: TGTGCCAGCAGTCCCCACGGGCGCCCCCGGTACCAAGAGACCCAGTACTTC. Using reference TRBV28 and TRBJ2-5 for the parts outside the CDR3, the full variable domain is DVKVTQSSRYLVKRTGEKVFLECVQDMDHENMFWYRQDPGLGLRLIYFSYDVKMKEKGDIPEGYSVSREKKERFSLILESASTNQTSMYLCASSPHGRPRYQETQYFGPGTRLLVL.

The chain combines TRBV10-3 with TRBJ2-3; 8 bases align to TRBD1. The CDR3 has 15 residues. Per germline, CDR1 ENHRY and CDR2 SYGVKD. The J segment lost 4 bases and the V segment lost 6 bases, leaving 9 bases of the junction unmatched. The CDR3 loop is CAIRDRTGLPDTQYF. The CDR3 DNA follows: TGTGCCATCAGAGACCGGACAGGGCTCCCAGATACGCAGTATTTT.

This clone was seen a handful of times. The chain is built from TRBV5-4 and TRBJ1-2; D remains ambiguous. V was trimmed by 4 bases and J by 6 bases, leaving 13 bases between them. Germline CDR1 SGHNT, CDR2 YYREEE (reference sequence). This CDR3 is built from 13 residues. The CDR3 bases are TGTGCCAGCAGCGGAAATGGAAGACATGGCTACACCTTC. It encodes CASSGNGRHGYTF.

This clone was recorded a few times. The genes are TRBV7-3 and TRBJ2-1, with D perhaps given as TRBD1 or TRBD2 (5 bases each). The CDR3 length is 18 residues. With 5 bases removed from V and 2 bases from J, the gap between germline ends came to 22 bases. CDR1 is SGHTA and CDR2 is FQGTGA in the germline V gene. The CDR3 reads CASSPNPYWGNPYNEQFF. CDR3 DNA sequence: TGTGCCAGCAGCCCAAACCCGTATTGGGGGAACCCCTACAATGAGCAGTTCTTC.

This clone was observed a few times. The rearrangement links TRBV7-2 to TRBJ2-7; D remains ambiguous. Germline V gene lookup returns CDR1 SGHTA and CDR2 FQGNSA. The V gene lost 1 base and the J gene lost 2 bases, with 12 bases spanning the gap. The CDR3 covers 15 residues. Written as DNA, the CDR3 is TGTGCCAGCAGCTTAGAAGGGAAGGGTCCCTACGAGCAGTACTTC. This translates into CASSLEGKGPYEQYF.

V is TRBV30 and J is TRBJ1-1; D is undetermined. The CDR3 covers 15 residues. In germline, CDR1 is GTSNPN, CDR2 SVGIG (reference sequence). Trimming left V 4 bases short and J 10 bases short, with 25 bases between. The CDR3 coding sequence is TGTGCCTGGACCCTCACGGGAGGGTATGCGTCGCGAGCTTTCTTT. It codes for CAWTLTGGYASRAFF.

The chain has TRBV5-6 and TRBJ1-6; the match to TRBD1 covers 8 bases. Germline values: CDR1 SGHDT, CDR2 YYEEEE. V lost 5 bases and J lost 0; bases outside the gene matches: 7. The CDR3 spans 17 residues. CDR3 coding DNA: TGTGCCAGCAGGCGGAACAGGGGGAGCTCCTATAATTCACCCCTCCACTTT. Translated, it gives CASRRNRGSSYNSPLHF.

The V and J genes are TRBV2 and TRBJ2-7, with D hard to call. Per the germline V gene, CDR1 is SNHLY and CDR2 is FYNNEI. CDR3 length: 12 residues. The V and J ends lost 6 bases and 1 base respectively, with 7 bases between them. The CDR3 sequence: CASRGGSYEQYF. For the CDR3, the DNA is TGTGCCAGCAGGGGTGGATCCTACGAGCAGTACTTC. Variable domain in full (rest from reference TRBV2 and TRBJ2-7): EPEVTQTPSHQVTQMGQEVILRCVPISNHLYFYWYRQILGQKVEFLVSFYNNEISEKSEIFDDQFSVERPDGSNFTLKIRSTKLEDSAMYFCASRGGSYEQYFGPGTRLTVT.

The genes are TRBV27 and TRBJ2-7, with TRBD2 as a possible D gene (5 bases). V lost 6 bases and J lost 3, with 12 bases in between. This CDR3 comprises 13 residues. The V gene's germline CDR1 is MNHEY and CDR2 SMNVEV (reference sequence). CDR3 sequence reads: CASRRTQVYEQYF. CDR3 coding DNA: TGTGCCAGCAGACGGACTCAGGTCTACGAGCAGTACTTC.

In regard to this clone: Within the sample, other DNA sequences also encode this same CDR3. V is TRBV28 and J is TRBJ1-5; D call uncertain. V was pared by 8 bases and J by 2 bases, with 1 base between. Germline CDR1 and CDR2: MDHEN and SYDVKM. This CDR3 is built from 10 residues. The DNA of the CDR3 is TGTGCCAGCGGCAATCAGCCCCAGCATTTT. Its protein is CASGNQPQHF.

Ten or more counts support this clone. The chain uses TRBV14 and TRBJ2-1; possibly TRBD1 for D (6 bases). There are 12 residues in the CDR3. Per the germline V gene, CDR1 is SGHDN and CDR2 is FVKESK. The V end was cut by 3 bases, the J end by 14 bases, with 14 bases between. CDR3 protein: CASSHRTAREFF. The CDR3 nucleotides are TGTGCCAGCAGCCATCGGACAGCCCGGGAGTTCTTC.